This TCR beta chain was profiled in a study of blood T cell repertoires in COVID-19. Trimming shortened V by 4 bases and J by 4 bases, and 23 bases separated the two germline ends. Germline lookup yields CDR1 SGHTS and CDR2 YDEGEE. The length of the CDR3 is 17 residues. Only in-frame clones appear in the TCRdb table, and some are missing; sequencing was by immunoSEQ multiplex PCR. The sample consists of about 310,000 clones, about 90% of them appearing once. The source of this sequence is a woman aged 30 to 39 with COVID-19, enrolled during active disease. Sequences were obtained from peripheral blood. The chain joins TRBV5-8 to TRBJ1-2, with a possible D match to TRBD1 (5 bases). Here the CDR3 DNA reads TGTGCCAGCAGCGATTGGGGGGACGACCTTTTAGGCTATGGCTACACCTTC. This gives the protein CASSDWGDDLLGYGYTF.